This is a list of T cell receptor beta chains from one sample in a study of T cells in localized non-small cell lung cancer. Sequencing used immunoSEQ multiplex PCR; TCRdb keeps in-frame clones, though not all of them. This sample has around 130,000 clones; 89% occur once, and the top ten carry around 1.7%. Sequenced here: peripheral blood, sampled before any cancer treatment. The source is a female donor at least 60 years old with stage I lung adenocarcinoma. The CDR3 runs from the conserved cysteine through the conserved F or W. A D gene is named only where the DNA matches it firmly. A row's size may be missing; if present it is once, few, many or a size class.

TRBV28,-,few,TRBJ2-7,TGTGCCAGCAGTTTAAATAAATTGGGGACACGCTCCTACGAGCAGTACTTC,CASSLNKLGTRSYEQYF
TRBV11-2,TRBD2,-,TRBJ2-1,TGTGCCAGCAGGGTTAGCGGGAGTGGGTACAATGAGCAGTTCTTC,CASRVSGSGYNEQFF
TRBV5-1,-,few,TRBJ2-5,TGCGCCAGCAGCTTGGGATCTGGTACGGGTGAGACCCAGTACTTC,CASSLGSGTGETQYF
TRBV7-8,TRBD2,-,TRBJ2-5,TGTGCCAGCAGCTTAGCTGGGACTAGACAAGAGACCCAGTACTTC,CASSLAGTRQETQYF
TRBV5-1,TRBD2,-,TRBJ2-3,TGCGCCAGCAGGTGGGGTGCTAGCGGGAGCACAGATACGCAGTATTTT,CASRWGASGSTDTQYF
TRBV2,-,-,TRBJ2-7,TGTGCCAGCAGTGAACAGGGGTTCGGCGAGCAGTACTTC,CASSEQGFGEQYF
TRBV28,-,-,TRBJ2-7,TGTGCCAGCAGTCTGGAAGGCGGGACCTACGAGCAGTACTTC,CASSLEGGTYEQYF
TRBV9,-,-,TRBJ2-2,TGTGCCAGCAGCGTAGTCAGTGGCACCGGGGAGCTGTTTTTT,CASSVVSGTGELFF
TRBV6-1,-,-,TRBJ2-7,TGTGCCAGCAGTCGTAGGACAGCCTACGAGCAGTACTTC,CASSRRTAYEQYF
TRBV6-1,-,-,TRBJ1-2,TGTGCCAGCGGACGGGCACAGGCGCTGTATGGCTACACCTTC,CASGRAQALYGYTF
TRBV18,-,-,TRBJ2-2,TGTGCCAGCTCACCAACGGGACCTAACACCGGGGAGCTGTTTTTT,CASSPTGPNTGELFF
TRBV2,-,-,TRBJ2-2,TGTGCCAGCGGGGGTGACGGGGAGCTGTTTTTT,CASGGDGELFF
TRBV5-1,TRBD1,once,TRBJ2-5,TGCGCCAGCAGCGCCGACAGGGGGAAAGAGACCCAGTACTTC,CASSADRGKETQYF
TRBV5-6,-,-,TRBJ2-1,TGTGCCAGCAGCTTGGGACAGGGACTTTACAATGAGCAGTTCTTC,CASSLGQGLYNEQFF
TRBV30,-,once,TRBJ2-3,TGTGCCTGGGCACCGGGGGCAGATACGCAGTATTTT,CAWAPGADTQYF
TRBV28,-,-,TRBJ1-4,TGTGCCAGCAAGTCGAGGGAAAAACTGTTTTTT,CASKSREKLFF
TRBV2,-,-,TRBJ2-2,TGTGCCAGCGACTCTGCAGGAGGGAACGAGAACACCGGGGAGCTGTTTTTT,CASDSAGGNENTGELFF
TRBV6-6,-,-,TRBJ2-7,TGTGCCAGCAGTTACAGTTTACTCGAGCAGTACTTC,CASSYSLLEQYF
TRBV9,TRBD1,-,TRBJ1-3,TGTGCCAGCAGCGCCGGCGGACAGGGAGGAAACACCATATATTTT,CASSAGGQGGNTIYF
TRBV6-5,TRBD1,-,TRBJ2-5,TGTGCCAGCAGCTTCAAAGGACAGGGGCGGGAGACCCAGTACTTC,CASSFKGQGRETQYF
TRBV19,TRBD2,-,TRBJ2-2,TGTGCCAGTAGCCCAGGACTAGTGAACACCGGGGAGCTGTTTTTT,CASSPGLVNTGELFF
TRBV7-3,-,-,TRBJ2-1,TGTGCCAGCAGCCCCCCTAGTAATGAGCAGTTCTTC,CASSPPSNEQFF
TRBV18,TRBD2,-,TRBJ2-3,TGTGCCAGCTCATCTTGGCCGCTAGCGGGGAGCACAGATACGCAGTATTTT,CASSSWPLAGSTDTQYF
TRBV5-1,TRBD1,-,TRBJ1-2,TGCGCCAGCAGCTTGGGGGCAACAGGGGGCTATGGCTACACCTTC,CASSLGATGGYGYTF
TRBV4-2,TRBD1,-,TRBJ1-3,TGTGCCAGCAGCCAAGCCTCGGGGACAGGGGGCTTCTCTGGAAACACCATATATTTT,CASSQASGTGGFSGNTIYF
TRBV29-1,-,once,TRBJ1-3,TGCAGCGTGAGTTATACTGGAAACACCATATATTTT,CSVSYTGNTIYF
TRBV30,-,-,TRBJ2-7,TGTGCCTGGAGGGGGAACAAGGGTGCCTACGAGCAGTACTTC,CAWRGNKGAYEQYF
TRBV15,TRBD1,-,TRBJ2-2,TGTGCCACCAGCAGAGGTGGGGACAGGGGCGGCACCGGGGAGCTGTTTTTT,CATSRGGDRGGTGELFF
TRBV28,-,-,TRBJ1-2,TGTGCCAGCAAAGGGCTGTACTATGGCTACACCTTC,CASKGLYYGYTF
TRBV28,TRBD1,-,TRBJ1-5,TGTGCCAGTAGGACGGGACAGGGAATTCAAAGCAATCAGCCCCAGCATTTT,CASRTGQGIQSNQPQHF
TRBV25-1,TRBD1,-,TRBJ1-5,TGTGCCAGCAGGGGGACAGGGGTTATTCAGCCCCAGCATTTT,CASRGTGVIQPQHF
TRBV2,-,once,TRBJ2-7,TGTGCCAGCGCAGGGCCCTCTTCTTACGAGCAGTACTTC,CASAGPSSYEQYF
TRBV28,TRBD1,-,TRBJ1-2,TGTGCCAGCAGTTCCGGGGGGCAGGGGGAGAGCGGCTACACCTTC,CASSSGGQGESGYTF
TRBV6-1,-,-,TRBJ1-6,TGTGCCATATACCCCAGGGACTCCTATAATTCACCCCTCCACTTT,CAIYPRDSYNSPLHF
TRBV4-1,-,-,TRBJ1-5,TGCGCCAGCAGCTCGGGGAATGGAGATCCGAGGCCCCAGCATTTT,CASSSGNGDPRPQHF
TRBV27,TRBD1,-,TRBJ2-7,TGTGGTCCGGGACAGGTCCCTTACGAGCAGTACTTC,CGPGQVPYEQYF
TRBV19,TRBD1,-,TRBJ1-3,TGTGCCAGTAGCGTAGCAGGGGGAGGAAACACCATATATTTT,CASSVAGGGNTIYF
TRBV28,TRBD2,once,TRBJ2-4,TGTGCCAGCAGTTCGGGACTAGCGGGAGAGGGCCCCAAAAACATTCAGTACTTC,CASSSGLAGEGPKNIQYF
TRBV29-1,-,-,TRBJ2-7,TGCAGCGTTGAAGCCGAGGGGGGGACGAGAAGTAAGCAGTACTTC,CSVEAEGGTRSKQYF
TRBV5-4,TRBD2,once,TRBJ2-1,TGTGCCAGCAGCTCCTCTCTAGCGGGAGACAATGAGCAGTTCTTC,CASSSSLAGDNEQFF
TRBV27,-,-,TRBJ1-5,TGTGCCAGCAGTCTCATAGGGACGCCTCTTGAGAAAAGCAATCAGCCCCAGCATTTT,CASSLIGTPLEKSNQPQHF
TRBV7-3,-,-,TRBJ2-2,TGTGCCAGCAGCCGATGGGCAGGGACGGGCACCGGGGAGCTGTTTTTT,CASSRWAGTGTGELFF
TRBV2,-,-,TRBJ2-5,TGTGCCAGCAGTGAAGCGCTTGTGGAGACCCAGTACTTC,CASSEALVETQYF
TRBV7-8,-,-,TRBJ1-3,TGTGCCAGCAGCCGGAATTCTGGAAACACCATATATTTT,CASSRNSGNTIYF